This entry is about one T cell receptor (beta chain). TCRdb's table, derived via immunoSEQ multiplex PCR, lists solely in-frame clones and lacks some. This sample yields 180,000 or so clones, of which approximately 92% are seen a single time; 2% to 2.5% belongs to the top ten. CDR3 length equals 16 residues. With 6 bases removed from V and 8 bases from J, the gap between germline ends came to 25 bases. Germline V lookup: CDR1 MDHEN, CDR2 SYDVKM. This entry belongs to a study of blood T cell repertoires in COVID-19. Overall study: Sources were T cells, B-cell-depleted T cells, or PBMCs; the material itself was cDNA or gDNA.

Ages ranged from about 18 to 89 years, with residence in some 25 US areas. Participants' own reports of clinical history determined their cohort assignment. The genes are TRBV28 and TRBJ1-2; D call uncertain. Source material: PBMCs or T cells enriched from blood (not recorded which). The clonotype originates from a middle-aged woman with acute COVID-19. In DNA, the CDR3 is TGTGCCAGCAGCTATCCCTCCTCGGTGAGGGTTTTAGGCTACACCTTC. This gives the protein CASSYPSSVRVLGYTF.